This TCR beta chain was retrieved from a study of blood T cell repertoires in COVID-19. The overall study: The origin of the acute and convalescent COVID-19 samples was the United States, Italy and Spain.

Here immunoSEQ multiplex PCR was the method, and the copy in TCRdb shows in-frame clones only, minus some. There are more than 85,000 clones in the sample; approximately 87% occur only once, and 6.6% lies in the top ten. The germline V and J ends were trimmed by 0 bases and 7 bases, with 9 bases remaining between them. Germline V gene data show CDR1 as MGHRA and CDR2 as YSYEKL. The CDR3 is made up of 13 amino acids. The sequenced sample consisted of peripheral blood. The chain uses TRBV4-1 and TRBJ1-2, with a possible D match to TRBD1 (6 bases). This TCR was sampled from a woman in her fifties or sixties with acute or convalescent COVID-19. As DNA, the CDR3 is TGCGCCAGCAGCCAAGAAACAGGGAGTGGCTACACCTTC. Amino acids: CASSQETGSGYTF.